This TCR beta chain was observed in a study of T-cell memory formation after mild COVID-19. Overall study findings and caveats: There were some responding clones in pre-infection memory, which suggested that cross-reactive memory had joined.

This clonotype was observed at least ten times. Its antigen is still unknown. TCRdb re-called the 5' RACE reads through MiXCR, storing one row per CDR3 protein. The table has some 300,000 distinct CDR3 sequences, 15% to 20% seen once. The material sequenced was PBMCs or a T cell subset sorted from them (not recorded which). The clonotype was recovered from a man aged 18-30 years who had mild COVID-19 (a few samples of this study predate the infection). Cell type and time point are not known.

CDR3 protein: CASSQTLTDVNTEAFF. CDR3 bases: TGCGCCAGCAGCCAGACCCTGACAGACGTGAACACTGAAGCTTTCTTT. The rearrangement uses TRBV4-1 and TRBJ1-1; TRBD1 is a possible D gene (5 bases). Germline values: CDR1 MGHRA, CDR2 YSYEKL. Trimming removed 3 bases from V and 0 bases from J, with 14 bases in between. The CDR3 runs 16 residues.